Shown below are 21 T cell receptor beta chains from a single sample sequenced in a study of post-analysis software for immune sequencing data. The study, taken as a whole, reports: Controls showed lower frequencies than patients for roughly five TRBV segments, and TRBV5-6, TRBV5-1 and TRBV20-1 were among these.

Every TCR beta cDNA library bore unique molecular identifiers. TCRdb fed the PCR reads into MiXCR, producing one record per CDR3 protein. The sample includes roughly 670,000 distinct CDR3 sequences, 55% to 60% of them seen just once. Their antigen targets remain unknown. The source material was blood. The receptors shown here come from a girl aged 2 to 9 with multiple sclerosis.

The sample holds one count of this clonotype. V is TRBV10-3 and J is TRBJ1-2; D ambiguous. CDR1 and CDR2 (germline): ENHRY, SYGVKD. V lost 4 bases and J 3 bases, leaving 15 bases between the germline ends. There are 15 residues in the CDR3. The CDR3 loop reads CAISVASLTDYGYTF. CDR3 in DNA: TGTGCCATCAGTGTAGCCTCCCTGACGGACTATGGCTACACCTTC.

The V call is TRBV5-4, the J call TRBJ2-1; 13 bases align to TRBD2. CDR1 is SGHNT, CDR2 YYREEE, per germline (reference sequence). With 3 bases clipped from V and 2 bases from J, the junction kept 20 bases outside the gene matches. The CDR3 is made up of 22 amino acids. CDR3 DNA: TGTGCCAGCAGCTCCGGACAGGGGGCGTATGGACTAGCGGGAGTGACCTACAATGAGCAGTTCTTC. Translation gives CASSSGQGAYGLAGVTYNEQFF.

J is TRBJ1-2 and V is TRBV7-9, with D hard to call. V was trimmed by 1 base and J by 2 bases, leaving 17 bases between them. This CDR3 spans 17 amino acids. Germline V CDR1 and CDR2: SEHNR, FQNEAQ (reference sequence). Written as DNA, the CDR3 is TGTGCCAGCAGCTTAGTTGATCTATCTAGTTTCAACTATGGCTACACCTTC. Translation: CASSLVDLSSFNYGYTF.

This clonotype turned up a few times. CDR3 loop: CSVVEKQGTKNIQYF. As DNA, the CDR3 is TGCAGCGTCGTCGAAAAACAGGGAACCAAAAACATTCAGTACTTC. J is TRBJ2-7 and V is TRBV29-1, with a tentative D call TRBD1 (6 bases). The J call may be mistaken, given a closer DNA end match to TRBJ2-4. The V gene's germline CDR1 is SQVTM and CDR2 ANQGSEA. This CDR3 is built from 15 residues.

The rearrangement links TRBV20-1 to TRBJ1-5; possible D gene TRBD1, 5 bases. The germline V gene encodes CDR1 DFQATT and CDR2 SNEGSKA (reference sequence). This CDR3 is 14 amino acids long. V shed 4 bases and J shed 3 bases, with 13 bases lying between them. CDR3 protein: CSAIVGDYNQPQHF. CDR3 DNA: TGCAGTGCTATAGTCGGGGACTACAATCAGCCCCAGCATTTT.

J is TRBJ2-1 and V is TRBV15, with TRBD1 matching over 8 bases. Per germline, CDR1 LNHNV and CDR2 YYDKDF (reference sequence). The CDR3 length is 15 residues. V lost 4 bases and J lost 2; bases outside the gene matches: 4. The CDR3: CATSKDRGTYNEQFF. The CDR3 DNA follows: TGTGCCACCAGCAAAGACAGGGGCACCTACAATGAGCAGTTCTTC.

The V call is TRBV15, the J call TRBJ2-3; 8 bases are a match to TRBD2. Germline loops: CDR1 LNHNV, CDR2 YYDKDF (reference sequence). V gave up 1 base and J gave up 2 bases; unmatched junction bases: 8. There are 17 residues in the CDR3. The CDR3: CATSRGVAGGHTDTQYF. CDR3 sequence (DNA): TGTGCCACCAGCAGAGGTGTCGCGGGGGGCCACACAGATACGCAGTATTTT. Full variable domain (remainder filled in from reference TRBV15 and TRBJ2-3): DAMVIQNPRYQVTQFGKPVTLSCSQTLNHNVMYWYQQKSSQAPKLLFHYYDKDFNNEADTPDNFQSRRPNTSFCFLDIRSPGLGDTAMYLCATSRGVAGGHTDTQYFGPGTRLTVL.

The chain employs TRBV20-1 and TRBJ2-6; TRBD1 matches at 8 bases. J lost 4 bases, V lost 2 bases, and 10 bases had no gene match. CDR1 is DFQATT and CDR2 is SNEGSKA in the germline V gene (reference sequence). CDR3 length: 17 residues. The CDR3 sequence is CSARQAGGSVGANVLTF. The DNA for the CDR3 is TGCAGTGCTAGACAGGCAGGGGGCTCGGTCGGGGCCAACGTCCTGACTTTC.

This rearrangement joins TRBV12-3 or TRBV12-4 to TRBJ1-4, with 7 nucleotides matching TRBD1. The CDR3 sequence is 15 residues long. With 3 bases clipped from V and 4 bases from J, the junction kept 5 bases outside the gene matches. The CDR3 DNA follows: TGTGCCAGCAGTTTTCTCCGGGACAGTAATGAAAAACTGTTTTTT. It codes for CASSFLRDSNEKLFF.

The chain couples TRBV2 to TRBJ2-5; TRBD1 or TRBD2 may be the D gene (6 bases each). Germline V CDR1 and CDR2: SNHLY, FYNNEI. V lost 4 bases to trimming and J lost 4 bases, with 19 bases between them. There are 16 residues in the CDR3. CDR3 coding DNA: TGTGCCAGCAGTGGGGCTTTAAAGGGGGGATCAGAGACCCAGTACTTC. Encoded protein: CASSGALKGGSETQYF. Supplemented by reference TRBV2 and TRBJ2-5, the full variable domain reads EPEVTQTPSHQVTQMGQEVILRCVPISNHLYFYWYRQILGQKVEFLVSFYNNEISEKSEIFDDQFSVERPDGSNFTLKIRSTKLEDSAMYFCASSGALKGGSETQYFGPGTRLLVL.

This clonotype was picked up a small number of times. The chain carries TRBV7-9 and TRBJ1-2; the D is unclear. V was clipped by 1 base and J by 7 bases, with 7 bases between them. Germline CDR1 and CDR2: SEHNR and FQNEAQ (reference sequence). The CDR3 length is 12 residues. This chain's CDR3 is CASSLDGPGYTF. CDR3 DNA sequence: TGTGCCAGCAGCTTAGACGGGCCTGGCTACACCTTC.

The gene calls are TRBV11-2 and TRBJ1-2; D remains ambiguous. This CDR3 spans 16 amino acids. Per the germline V gene, CDR1 is SGHAT and CDR2 is FQNNGV. Trimming cost V 5 bases and J 4 bases, with 20 bases left between them. CDR3 DNA sequence: TGTGCCAGCAGCAAGATAGGTAGCGGTATGCCCTATGGCTACACCTTC. This sequence encodes CASSKIGSGMPYGYTF.

This rearrangement joins TRBV12-3 or TRBV12-4 to TRBJ2-7; TRBD2 agrees at 8 bases. The CDR3 is made up of 14 amino acids. The V and J ends lost 5 bases and 7 bases, in that order; junction bases with no gene match: 10. CDR3 amino acids: CASSPSGRVGEQYF. CDR3 nucleotide sequence: TGTGCCAGCAGTCCCAGCGGGAGAGTAGGGGAGCAGTACTTC.

This sequence joins TRBV4-3 and TRBJ1-1, with D unclear. Between the trimmed V and J ends, which lost 0 bases and 0 bases, there was a span of 8 bases. This CDR3 has 15 amino acids. CDR1 is LGHNA, CDR2 YSLEER, per germline. Written as DNA, the CDR3 is TGCGCCAGCAGCCAAGAACCGGTGATGAACACTGAAGCTTTCTTT. Its translation is CASSQEPVMNTEAFF.

The chain uses TRBV6-1 and TRBJ2-5; tentatively, D is TRBD2 (6 bases). Germline loops: CDR1 MNHNS, CDR2 SASEGT. V was clipped by 3 bases and J by 5 bases, with 31 bases between them. This CDR3 region has 20 residues. This chain's CDR3 is CASSDPSAATPVRSLETQYF. CDR3 DNA sequence: TGTGCCAGCAGTGATCCTAGCGCCGCGACTCCCGTGCGAAGTTTGGAGACCCAGTACTTC.

This clonotype was observed a few times. This CDR3 reads CSARPLAGSYNEQFF. In DNA form, the CDR3 reads TGCAGTGCTAGGCCTTTAGCGGGGAGCTACAATGAGCAGTTCTTC. The gene calls are TRBV20-1 and TRBJ2-1, with 8 bases fitting TRBD2. Losses at the gene ends were 3 bases for V and 3 bases for J; bases not matched to a gene: 7. Germline lookup yields CDR1 DFQATT and CDR2 SNEGSKA (reference sequence). The CDR3 is 15 residues long.

The rearrangement uses TRBV13 and TRBJ2-3; no clear D gene. V was shortened by 4 bases and J by 2 bases, with 13 bases between the two germline ends. Germline CDR1 and CDR2: PRHDT and FYEKMQ (reference sequence). This CDR3 comprises 15 residues. In nucleotides, the CDR3 is TGTGCCAGCAGCTCTATCCTAGAGGACACAGATACGCAGTATTTT. Protein sequence: CASSSILEDTDTQYF.

The V call is TRBV12-3 or TRBV12-4, the J call TRBJ1-2; no firm D call. The CDR3 is made up of 15 amino acids. Between the trimmed V and J ends, which lost 6 bases and 2 bases, there was a span of 16 bases. CDR3 nucleotide sequence: TGTGCCAGCAGCCGAGGGTTAAGGCTCAACTATGGCTACACCTTC. Translation: CASSRGLRLNYGYTF.

This clonotype came up a few times. The V and J genes are TRBV20-1 and TRBJ2-3; no definite D call. Trimming left V 0 bases short and J 8 bases short, with 15 bases between. Germline CDR1 reads DFQATT; CDR2 reads SNEGSKA (reference sequence). The CDR3 is made up of 14 amino acids. DNA of the CDR3: TGCAGTGCTAGAGATGTCCCCAACCAACCTACGCAGTATTTT. Residues: CSARDVPNQPTQYF.

The chain combines TRBV29-1 with TRBJ1-2; TRBD1 matches 7 bases. CDR3 length: 12 amino acids. V shed 5 bases and J 4 bases; nucleotides not matched to a gene: 4. Germline assignment: CDR1 SQVTM and CDR2 ANQGSEA. CDR3 in DNA: TGCAGCGTTACGGGACAGACCTATGGCTACACCTTC. It specifies CSVTGQTYGYTF.

The chain combines TRBV2 with TRBJ1-1; D is possibly TRBD1 (6 bases). V was clipped by 7 bases and J by 1 base, with 13 bases between them. Germline V gene data show CDR1 as SNHLY and CDR2 as FYNNEI. This CDR3 has 14 amino acids. CDR3 region: CASTLGQSNTEAFF. In nucleotides, the CDR3 is TGTGCCAGCACCCTGGGACAATCGAACACTGAAGCTTTCTTT.